What follows describes a single T cell receptor beta chain. The data were taken from a study of blood T cell repertoires in COVID-19. Assay: immunoSEQ multiplex PCR; the TCRdb copy retains only in-frame clones and omits some. The top ten clones hold approximately 10% of a sample with 55,000 to 75,000 clones, 84% of them seen once. Trimming took off 5 bases at V and 10 bases at J, with 18 bases between the two ends. CDR3 size: 14 residues. Per germline, CDR1 GTSNPN and CDR2 SVGIG (reference sequence). The sequence was collected from a man of 80 years or more with COVID-19, enrolled during active disease. The J gene is TRBJ1-6, the V gene TRBV30; weak D call: TRBD1 (5 bases). The specimen sequenced was peripheral blood. CDR3 residues: CAWGGDQGGSPLHF. For the CDR3, the DNA is TGTGCCTGGGGAGGGGACCAGGGAGGCTCACCCCTCCACTTT.